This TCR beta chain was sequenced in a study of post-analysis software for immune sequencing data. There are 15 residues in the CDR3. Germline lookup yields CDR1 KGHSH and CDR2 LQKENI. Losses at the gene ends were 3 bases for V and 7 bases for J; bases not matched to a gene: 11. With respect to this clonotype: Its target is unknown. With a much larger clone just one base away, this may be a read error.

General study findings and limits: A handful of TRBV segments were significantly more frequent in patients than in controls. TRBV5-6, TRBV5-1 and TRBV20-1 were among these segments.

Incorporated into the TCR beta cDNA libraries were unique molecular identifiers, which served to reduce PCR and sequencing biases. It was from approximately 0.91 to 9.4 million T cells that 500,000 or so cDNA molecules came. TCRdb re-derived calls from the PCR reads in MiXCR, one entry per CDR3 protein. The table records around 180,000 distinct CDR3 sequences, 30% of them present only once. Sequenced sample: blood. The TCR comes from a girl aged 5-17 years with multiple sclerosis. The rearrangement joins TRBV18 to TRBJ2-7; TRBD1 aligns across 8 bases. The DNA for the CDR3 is TGTGCCAGCTCACCGCAGGGGGCCACCTACAATGAGCAGTACTTC. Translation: CASSPQGATYNEQYF.